One sample yielded the 24 T cell receptor beta chains listed below, sequenced in a study of shared clonotypes between healthy human individuals (dated by TCRdb to 2020 to 2021). The method was the immunoSEQ multiplex PCR assay. In TCRdb, the immuneACCESS table is reduced to in-frame sequences with V and J assigned. These tables do not hold every clone; where another copy was compared, an unresolved V gene accounts for under half, and the others remain unexplained. The sample data list 2 million to 2.5 million clones, and about 92% of these were observed just once. 0.35% to 0.5% of the sample belongs to the ten largest clones. Sequencing was carried out using naive CD4+ T cells from PBMCs. The cell subset or site label here, explained by the study, means: CD45RA+ positively selected. The receptors here all came from a young man in good health. Some clones in this sample may be carry-over from other donors' samples.

V gene TRBV5-6 combines with J gene TRBJ1-4; D gene uncertain. The length of the CDR3 is 14 residues. Germline CDR1 SGHDT, CDR2 YYEEEE. Trimming took 0 bases from V and 6 from J, leaving 9 bases between them. Here the CDR3 reads CASSLGGFDEKLFF. CDR3 bases: TGTGCCAGCAGCTTGGGAGGATTCGATGAAAAACTGTTTTTT.

This clone was seen a single time. This chain uses TRBV5-1 with TRBJ2-5, with 7 bases fitting TRBD1. CDR1 and CDR2 from the germline V gene are SGHRS and YFSETQ. There are 15 residues in the CDR3. V lost 2 bases and J lost 5; bases outside the gene matches: 9. The CDR3 bases are TGCGCCAGCAGCTTAACTCTACAGGGGCAGGAGACCCAGTACTTC. Translating gives CASSLTLQGQETQYF.

V usage is TRBV27 and J usage is TRBJ2-1, with D perhaps matching TRBD2 (5 bases). CDR1 and CDR2 from the germline V gene are MNHEY and SMNVEV (reference sequence). This CDR3 has 16 amino acids. Trimming took off 6 bases at V and 7 bases at J, with 22 bases between the two ends. The CDR3 coding sequence is TGTGCCAGCAGCCGACTATTATCTTCAAACGGGAATGAGCAGTTCTTC. Amino acids: CASSRLLSSNGNEQFF.

This clone was recorded once. V is TRBV14 and J is TRBJ1-1, with TRBD1 identical over 7 bases. The CDR3 runs to 17 residues. Germline V gene data show CDR1 as SGHDN and CDR2 as FVKESK. J lost 1 base, V lost 6 bases, and 14 bases had no gene match. CDR3 protein: CASRTTGTSHPNTEAFF. The CDR3 DNA follows: TGTGCCAGCAGGACGACAGGGACATCGCATCCGAACACTGAAGCTTTCTTT.

CDR3: CASSRRTVRSYNEQFF. CDR3 DNA: TGTGCCAGCAGCCGACGGACAGTCCGCTCCTACAATGAGCAGTTCTTC. The chain joins TRBV7-8 to TRBJ2-1; tentatively, D is TRBD1 (6 bases). Trimming removed 5 bases at V and 0 bases at J, with 14 bases between. Looked up from germline, CDR1 is SGHVS and CDR2 is FQNEAQ. The CDR3 runs to 16 residues.

V and J are TRBV29-1 and TRBJ1-2; maybe TRBD1 (5 bases). The CDR3 covers 12 residues. Trimming removed 1 base at V and 7 bases at J, with 10 bases between. The germline CDR1 and CDR2 sequences are SQVTM and ANQGSEA. This CDR3 reads CSVEGGASGYTF. In DNA form, the CDR3 reads TGCAGCGTTGAAGGGGGCGCCAGTGGCTACACCTTC.

The chain carries TRBV10-3 and TRBJ2-5; the D gene is possibly TRBD2 (6 bases). Trimming removed 3 bases at V and 5 bases at J, with 16 bases between. Germline V gene data show CDR1 as ENHRY and CDR2 as SYGVKD. This CDR3 is 15 amino acids long. CDR3 DNA: TGTGCCATCAGTGACTTCACCCGGGAGCGGGAGACCCAGTACTTC. Translation gives CAISDFTRERETQYF.

V gene TRBV19 combines with J gene TRBJ2-6; no definite D call. CDR1 is LNHDA and CDR2 is SQIVND in the germline V gene (reference sequence). The CDR3 is 15 residues long. Trimming shortened V by 3 bases and J by 0 bases, and 6 bases separated the two germline ends. CDR3 nucleotide sequence: TGTGCCAGTAGTATTAGGAGCTCTGGGGCCAACGTCCTGACTTTC. It codes for CASSIRSSGANVLTF.

There are a few counts of this clone. This chain links TRBV6-1 with TRBJ1-1; D unresolved. The CDR3 length is 16 residues. Germline assignment: CDR1 MNHNS and CDR2 SASEGT. V was clipped by 4 bases and J by 1 base, with 16 bases between them. CDR3 amino acids: CASSVRRVGRNTEAFF. The CDR3 nucleotides are TGTGCCAGCAGTGTCCGGAGGGTGGGCCGGAACACTGAAGCTTTCTTT.

The chain uses TRBV4-2 and TRBJ2-7; D is perhaps TRBD2 (6 bases). This CDR3 region has 15 residues. V was shortened by 4 bases and J by 2 bases, with 15 bases between the two germline ends. CDR1 is LGHNA, CDR2 YNFKEQ, per germline. CDR3: CASSLLKVAAYEQYF. CDR3 bases: TGTGCCAGCAGCCTGCTTAAGGTAGCGGCCTACGAGCAGTACTTC.

The chain joins TRBV28 to TRBJ2-5; D ambiguous. Germline values: CDR1 MDHEN, CDR2 SYDVKM. Trimming removed 9 bases at V and 3 bases at J, with 5 bases between. The CDR3 is 10 residues long. The CDR3 here is CARIEETQYF. Written as DNA, the CDR3 is TGTGCCAGAATTGAAGAGACCCAGTACTTC. The variable domain in full, with the rest retrieved from reference TRBV28 and TRBJ2-5, is DVKVTQSSRYLVKRTGEKVFLECVQDMDHENMFWYRQDPGLGLRLIYFSYDVKMKEKGDIPEGYSVSREKKERFSLILESASTNQTSMYLCARIEETQYFGPGTRLLVL.

This chain uses TRBV6-1 with TRBJ2-6; 7 nucleotides line up with TRBD2. With 1 base clipped from V and 0 bases from J, the junction kept 6 bases outside the gene matches. The CDR3 is 18 amino acids. The germline gives CDR1 MNHNS, CDR2 SASEGT. CDR3 nucleotides: TGTGCCAGCAGTGAAGGCCCAGCGGGATTCTCTGGGGCCAACGTCCTGACTTTC. Translated: CASSEGPAGFSGANVLTF.

This clone was found once. The chain links TRBV4-2 to TRBJ1-5, with D tentatively TRBD1 (5 bases). This CDR3 is 15 amino acids long. The germline CDR1 and CDR2 sequences are LGHNA and YNFKEQ. Between the trimmed V and J ends, which lost 0 bases and 1 base, there was a span of 7 bases. In nucleotides, the CDR3 is TGTGCCAGCAGCCAAGATTGGGGGAGCAATCAGCCCCAGCATTTT. Its protein is CASSQDWGSNQPQHF.

As to this clone: Other DNA sequences in this sample translate to the same CDR3. The J gene is TRBJ2-7, the V gene TRBV18; 7 bases fit TRBD1. The J segment lost 0 bases and the V segment lost 6 bases, leaving 8 bases of the junction unmatched. The CDR3 contains 15 residues. The germline gives CDR1 KGHSH, CDR2 LQKENI. CDR3 in DNA: TGTGCCAGCTCTCCTACCCGGGACAGCTCCTACGAGCAGTACTTC. Amino acid sequence: CASSPTRDSSYEQYF.

The chain employs TRBV5-3 and TRBJ2-2, with 7 bases lining up with TRBD1. TRBV5-3 qualifies as an ORF whose function is uncertain. Trimming at V came to 4 bases and at J to 0 bases, leaving 9 bases not matched to a gene. The CDR3 totals 17 residues. The CDR3 loop is CARSPLKGQSNTGELFF. CDR3 nucleotides: TGTGCCAGAAGCCCCCTGAAGGGACAGTCGAACACCGGGGAGCTGTTTTTT.

This chain joins TRBV5-8 and TRBJ1-5, with no clear D. Trimming removed 1 base at V and 9 bases at J, with 11 bases between. The germline V gene encodes CDR1 SGHTS and CDR2 YDEGEE. The CDR3 contains 13 residues. CDR3 DNA sequence: TGTGCCAGCAGCTTGCCGGGCGATCGGCCCCAGCATTTT. Protein: CASSLPGDRPQHF. The full variable domain, with the rest looked up from reference TRBV5-8 and TRBJ1-5, is EAGVTQSPTHLIKTRGQQATLRCSPISGHTSVYWYQQALGLGLQFLLWYDEGEERNRGNFPPRFSGRQFPNYSSELNVNALELEDSALYLCASSLPGDRPQHFGDGTRLSIL.

V is TRBV18 and J is TRBJ2-5; 9 bases map to TRBD2. The CDR3 runs to 15 residues. Germline trimming cut 3 bases from V and 5 bases from J; bases unmatched to any gene: 7. The germline gives CDR1 KGHSH, CDR2 LQKENI. This chain's CDR3 is CASSPVAGGGETQYF. CDR3 nucleotide sequence: TGTGCCAGCTCACCCGTCGCGGGAGGGGGTGAGACCCAGTACTTC.

This sequence joins TRBV2 and TRBJ1-5; tentatively, D is TRBD1 (6 bases). Trimming left V 5 bases short and J 7 bases short, with 15 bases between. The CDR3 loop spans 14 amino acids. Germline lookup yields CDR1 SNHLY and CDR2 FYNNEI. The CDR3 spells CASSTQGLVQPQHF. The CDR3 bases are TGTGCCAGCAGTACACAGGGTTTGGTACAGCCCCAGCATTTT.

The chain combines TRBV6-5 with TRBJ1-5, with D hard to call. V lost 2 bases to trimming and J lost 2 bases, with 10 bases between them. The CDR3 runs to 15 residues. The germline V gene encodes CDR1 MNHEY and CDR2 SVGAGI. This CDR3 reads CASSYRLGGNQPQHF. CDR3 bases: TGTGCCAGCAGTTACCGTTTAGGTGGCAATCAGCCCCAGCATTTT.

In regard to this clone: This CDR3 is also generated by other DNA sequences in the sample. V is TRBV27 and J is TRBJ2-7; D uncertain. V lost 3 bases, J lost 1 base, and 7 bases lay in between. This CDR3 is 13 amino acids long. The germline gives CDR1 MNHEY, CDR2 SMNVEV (reference sequence). The CDR3 region has the DNA TGTGCCAGCAGTTTCACGGTATCCTACGAGCAGTACTTC. It encodes CASSFTVSYEQYF.

The sample holds a few counts of this clone. The rearrangement links TRBV6-5 to TRBJ1-1, with a weak D call TRBD1 (6 bases). Germline V gives CDR1 MNHEY, CDR2 SVGAGI. The CDR3 contains 15 residues. Between the trimmed V and J ends, which lost 3 bases and 1 base, there was a span of 12 bases. CDR3 nucleotides: TGTGCCAGCAGTTATCAGGGGAGTGGGAACACTGAAGCTTTCTTT. It translates to CASSYQGSGNTEAFF.

V usage is TRBV5-4 and J usage is TRBJ2-5; 8 positions match TRBD1. J was trimmed by 7 bases and V by 4 bases; bases with no gene match: 9. Germline values: CDR1 SGHNT, CDR2 YYREEE (reference sequence). The CDR3 contains 14 residues. The CDR3 sequence is CASSPYDRGATQYF. For the CDR3, the DNA is TGTGCCAGCAGCCCTTATGACAGGGGTGCGACCCAGTACTTC.

As for this clone: Other DNA sequences in the sample encode the same CDR3. The genes are TRBV5-1 and TRBJ2-2; D remains unclear. Germline V gene lookup returns CDR1 SGHRS and CDR2 YFSETQ. V was pared by 1 base and J by 0 bases, with 4 bases between. The CDR3 spans 14 residues. CDR3 sequence reads: CASSLSANTGELFF. DNA of the CDR3: TGCGCCAGCAGCTTGTCTGCGAACACCGGGGAGCTGTTTTTT.

This clone was seen just once. The rearrangement uses TRBV11-1 and TRBJ2-1; unclear D gene. Germline V gene data show CDR1 as SGHAT and CDR2 as FQDESV (reference sequence). Trimming removed 5 bases at V and 5 bases at J, with 4 bases between. CDR3 length equals 11 residues. CDR3 loop: CASSPNNEQFF. The CDR3 coding sequence is TGTGCCAGCAGCCCGAACAATGAGCAGTTCTTC.